The rows below give T cell receptor beta chains drawn from one sample of a study of blood T cell repertoires in COVID-19. Using immunoSEQ multiplex PCR, the repertoire was profiled, and TCRdb retains in-frame clones only, with some absent. The sample carries under 170,000 clones, about 86% recorded once. Sequencing used peripheral blood. The origin of the receptors is a man in his 70s with acute or convalescent COVID-19. Each CDR3 is given with its conserved first and last residue. Fields, in order: J gene, V gene, D gene, clone size, CDR3 protein, CDR3 DNA. The D gene is left open where the match is weak. Clone size, where shown, is once, few, many, or a class for clones that have expanded.

j_call: TRBJ2-7; v_call: TRBV15; d_call: NA; clone_size: NA; cdr3_aa: CATSPRTGSSYEQYF; cdr3_nt: TGTGCCACCAGCCCCAGGACTGGGAGCTCCTACGAGCAGTACTTC
j_call: TRBJ2-1; v_call: TRBV28; d_call: NA; clone_size: NA; cdr3_aa: CASSPLAKAYNEQFF; cdr3_nt: TGTGCCAGCAGCCCGCTAGCGAAAGCCTACAATGAGCAGTTCTTC
j_call: TRBJ2-7; v_call: TRBV6-5; d_call: NA; clone_size: NA; cdr3_aa: CASSSRNGEQYF; cdr3_nt: TGTGCCAGCAGTTCCCGTAACGGGGAGCAGTACTTC
j_call: TRBJ2-7; v_call: TRBV15; d_call: TRBD2; clone_size: NA; cdr3_aa: CATSPRGASGRNEQYF; cdr3_nt: TGTGCCACCAGCCCTCGAGGAGCTAGCGGGAGAAACGAGCAGTACTTC
j_call: TRBJ2-2; v_call: TRBV4-3; d_call: NA; clone_size: many; cdr3_aa: CASSQAANTGELFF; cdr3_nt: TGCGCCAGCAGCCAAGCGGCGAACACCGGGGAGCTGTTTTTT
j_call: TRBJ1-2; v_call: TRBV6-5; d_call: NA; clone_size: NA; cdr3_aa: CASSGGEGVAGGYTF; cdr3_nt: TGTGCCAGCAGCGGCGGGGAAGGGGTAGCGGGTGGCTACACCTTC
j_call: TRBJ2-1; v_call: TRBV20-1; d_call: NA; clone_size: once; cdr3_aa: CSASPEREQFF; cdr3_nt: TGCAGTGCTAGTCCGGAGCGTGAGCAGTTCTTC
j_call: TRBJ2-3; v_call: TRBV12-3/TRBV12-4; d_call: TRBD1; clone_size: NA; cdr3_aa: CASRATGTDTQYF; cdr3_nt: TGTGCCAGCAGAGCGACAGGGACAGATACGCAGTATTTT
j_call: TRBJ1-5; v_call: TRBV19; d_call: NA; clone_size: NA; cdr3_aa: CASSETLNQPQHF; cdr3_nt: TGTGCCAGTAGTGAAACTTTAAATCAGCCCCAGCATTTT
j_call: TRBJ2-7; v_call: TRBV27; d_call: TRBD1; clone_size: once; cdr3_aa: CASSTQTGDYEQYF; cdr3_nt: TGTGCCAGCAGTACACAAACAGGGGACTACGAGCAGTACTTC
j_call: TRBJ2-1; v_call: TRBV25-1; d_call: NA; clone_size: NA; cdr3_aa: CASSDVGEVNEQFF; cdr3_nt: TGTGCCAGCAGTGATGTGGGAGAAGTGAATGAGCAGTTCTTC
j_call: TRBJ1-1; v_call: TRBV27; d_call: TRBD1; clone_size: NA; cdr3_aa: CASSSPGQGKNTEAFF; cdr3_nt: TGTGCCAGCAGTTCCCCGGGACAGGGGAAGAACACTGAAGCTTTCTTT
j_call: TRBJ1-2; v_call: TRBV29-1; d_call: NA; clone_size: NA; cdr3_aa: CSVKYRDPNYGYTF; cdr3_nt: TGCAGCGTTAAATACAGGGACCCTAACTATGGCTACACCTTC
j_call: TRBJ2-3; v_call: TRBV7-7; d_call: TRBD2; clone_size: NA; cdr3_aa: CASSLDSGSADTQYF; cdr3_nt: TGTGCTAGCAGCTTAGACAGCGGGAGCGCAGATACGCAGTATTTT
j_call: TRBJ2-5; v_call: TRBV5-4; d_call: NA; clone_size: NA; cdr3_aa: CASSLAGTQETQYF; cdr3_nt: TGTGCCAGCAGCTTGGCCGGGACTCAAGAGACCCAGTACTTC
j_call: TRBJ2-2; v_call: TRBV27; d_call: TRBD2; clone_size: once; cdr3_aa: CASSFGAGGNTGELFF; cdr3_nt: TGTGCCAGCAGTTTTGGGGCGGGAGGGAACACCGGGGAGCTGTTTTTT
j_call: TRBJ2-4; v_call: TRBV3-1/TRBV3-2; d_call: NA; clone_size: NA; cdr3_aa: CASSQDRLQNIQYF; cdr3_nt: TGTGCCAGCAGCCAAGATCGACTCCAAAACATTCAGTACTTC
j_call: TRBJ1-1; v_call: TRBV29-1; d_call: NA; clone_size: NA; cdr3_aa: CSVRQEMNTEAFF; cdr3_nt: TGCAGCGTCAGACAGGAGATGAACACTGAAGCTTTCTTT
j_call: TRBJ1-4; v_call: TRBV9; d_call: NA; clone_size: NA; cdr3_aa: CASSPRQAPNEKLFF; cdr3_nt: TGTGCCAGCAGCCCCCGACAGGCCCCTAATGAAAAACTGTTTTTT
j_call: TRBJ2-5; v_call: TRBV28; d_call: TRBD2; clone_size: NA; cdr3_aa: CASMGEGVETQYF; cdr3_nt: TGTGCCAGCATGGGGGAGGGTGTAGAGACCCAGTACTTC
j_call: TRBJ2-3; v_call: TRBV18; d_call: TRBD1; clone_size: NA; cdr3_aa: CASSPRTGGDTQYF; cdr3_nt: TGTGCCAGCTCACCCCGGACAGGGGGCGATACGCAGTATTTT
j_call: TRBJ2-1; v_call: TRBV7-3; d_call: TRBD2; clone_size: once; cdr3_aa: CASSPTSGSNSYNEQFF; cdr3_nt: TGTGCCAGCAGCCCGACTAGCGGGAGTAACTCCTACAATGAGCAGTTCTTC
j_call: TRBJ2-3; v_call: TRBV9; d_call: NA; clone_size: NA; cdr3_aa: CASSVVGEPTDTQYF; cdr3_nt: TGTGCCAGCAGCGTAGTAGGGGAACCCACAGATACGCAGTATTTT
j_call: TRBJ2-1; v_call: TRBV3-1/TRBV3-2; d_call: TRBD2; clone_size: NA; cdr3_aa: CASSQGGRADEQFF; cdr3_nt: TGTGCCAGCAGCCAGGGCGGGAGGGCCGATGAGCAGTTCTTC
j_call: TRBJ2-7; v_call: TRBV19; d_call: NA; clone_size: once; cdr3_aa: CASTLGGDGSYEQYF; cdr3_nt: TGTGCCAGTACCCTAGGGGGGGACGGCTCCTACGAGCAGTACTTC
j_call: TRBJ2-7; v_call: TRBV5-8; d_call: NA; clone_size: once; cdr3_aa: CASSLWLDSLSSYEQYF; cdr3_nt: TGTGCCAGCAGCTTGTGGCTGGACAGCCTAAGCTCCTACGAGCAGTACTTC
j_call: TRBJ1-5; v_call: TRBV3-1/TRBV3-2; d_call: NA; clone_size: NA; cdr3_aa: CASSPAAGRSQPQHF; cdr3_nt: TGTGCCAGCAGCCCTGCGGCAGGGAGGTCTCAGCCCCAGCATTTT
j_call: TRBJ2-2; v_call: TRBV3-1/TRBV3-2; d_call: TRBD1; clone_size: NA; cdr3_aa: CASSQNRGPTNTGELFF; cdr3_nt: TGTGCCAGCAGCCAAAACAGGGGACCCACGAACACCGGGGAGCTGTTTTTT